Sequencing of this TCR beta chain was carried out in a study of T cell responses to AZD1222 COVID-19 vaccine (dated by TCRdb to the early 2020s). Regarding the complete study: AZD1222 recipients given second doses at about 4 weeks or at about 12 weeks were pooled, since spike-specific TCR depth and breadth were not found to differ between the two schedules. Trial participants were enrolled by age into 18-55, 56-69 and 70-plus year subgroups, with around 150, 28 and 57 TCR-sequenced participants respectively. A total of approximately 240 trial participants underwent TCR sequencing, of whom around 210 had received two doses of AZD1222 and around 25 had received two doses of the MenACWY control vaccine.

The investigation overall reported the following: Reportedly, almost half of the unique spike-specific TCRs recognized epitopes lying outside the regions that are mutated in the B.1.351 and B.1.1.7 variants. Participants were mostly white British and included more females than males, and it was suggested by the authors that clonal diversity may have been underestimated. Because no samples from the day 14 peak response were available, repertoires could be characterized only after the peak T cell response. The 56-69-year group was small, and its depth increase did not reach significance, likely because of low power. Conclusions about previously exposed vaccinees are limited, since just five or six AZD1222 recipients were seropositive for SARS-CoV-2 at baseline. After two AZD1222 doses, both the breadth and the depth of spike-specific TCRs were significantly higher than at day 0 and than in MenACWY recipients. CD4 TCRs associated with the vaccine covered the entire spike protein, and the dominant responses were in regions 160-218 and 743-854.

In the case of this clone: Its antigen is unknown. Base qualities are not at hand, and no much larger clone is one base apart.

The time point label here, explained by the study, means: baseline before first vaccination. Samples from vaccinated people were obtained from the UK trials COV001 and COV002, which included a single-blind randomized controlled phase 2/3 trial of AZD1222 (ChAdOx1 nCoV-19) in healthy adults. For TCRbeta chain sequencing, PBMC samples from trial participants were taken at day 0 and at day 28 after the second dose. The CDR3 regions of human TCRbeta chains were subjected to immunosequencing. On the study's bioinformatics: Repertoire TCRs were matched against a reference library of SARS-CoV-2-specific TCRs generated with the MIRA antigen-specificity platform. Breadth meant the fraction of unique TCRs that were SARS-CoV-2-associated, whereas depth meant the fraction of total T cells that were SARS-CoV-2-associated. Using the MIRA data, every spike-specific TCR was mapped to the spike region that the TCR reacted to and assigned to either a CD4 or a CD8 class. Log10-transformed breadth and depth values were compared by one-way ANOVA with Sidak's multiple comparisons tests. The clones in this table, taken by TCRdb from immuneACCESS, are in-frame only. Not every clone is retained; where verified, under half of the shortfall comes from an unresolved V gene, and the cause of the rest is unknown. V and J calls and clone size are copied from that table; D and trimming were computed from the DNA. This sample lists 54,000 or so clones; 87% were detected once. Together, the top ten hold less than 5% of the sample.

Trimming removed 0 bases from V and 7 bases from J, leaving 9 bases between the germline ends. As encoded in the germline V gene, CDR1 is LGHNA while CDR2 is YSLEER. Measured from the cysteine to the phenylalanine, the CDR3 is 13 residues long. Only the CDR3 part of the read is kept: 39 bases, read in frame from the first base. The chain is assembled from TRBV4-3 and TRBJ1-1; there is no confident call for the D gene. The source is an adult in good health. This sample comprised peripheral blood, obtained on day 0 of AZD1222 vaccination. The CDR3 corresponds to CASSQETGSEAFF. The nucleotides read TGCGCCAGCAGCCAAGAAACGGGAAGTGAAGCTTTCTTT.